The 27 T cell receptor beta chains reported below all come from one sample, sequenced in a study of vaccination and CD4 T cells after COVID-19. Treatment described: 10-day PBMC culture with coronavirus spike peptide pools or control peptides (ViraFEST assay). Their cognate antigens are unknown. Oncomine TCR Beta short-read sequencing was applied to DNA from cultured CD4+ T cells. MiXCR, run by TCRdb on the PCR reads, gives a single entry per CDR3 protein. The sample records about 14,000 distinct CDR3 sequences, around 52% being singletons. Sequenced sample: CD4+ T cells from blood, cultured in vitro. The origin of the receptors is a human donor who had recovered from COVID-19.

Only a few counts were recorded for this clonotype. The chain is built from TRBV6-1 and TRBJ1-6, with 8 positions matching TRBD1. This CDR3 is 16 amino acids long. Germline assignment: CDR1 MNHNS and CDR2 SASEGT. The J segment lost 3 bases and the V segment lost 6 bases, leaving 7 bases of the junction unmatched. The CDR3 protein is CASRPRGQFYNSPLHF. CDR3 coding DNA: TGTGCCAGCAGGCCCAGGGGGCAGTTCTATAATTCACCCCTCCACTTT.

The chain uses TRBV20-1 and TRBJ2-5; 7 nucleotides align to TRBD2. CDR1 and CDR2 from the germline V gene are DFQATT and SNEGSKA (reference sequence). The CDR3 contains 14 residues. The junction had 14 bases not matched to a gene; V was cut back by 8 bases and J by 5 bases. The CDR3 here is CSTHRELARETQYF. The CDR3 DNA follows: TGCAGTACCCACCGTGAACTAGCGAGGGAGACCCAGTACTTC.

The chain links TRBV14 to TRBJ1-6, with no clear D. CDR3 length equals 13 residues. With 2 bases removed from V and 14 bases from J, the gap between germline ends came to 13 bases. The germline CDR1 and CDR2 sequences are SGHDN and FVKESK. CDR3 region: CASSQNPSRTLHF. As DNA, the CDR3 is TGTGCCAGCAGCCAAAATCCCTCGCGCACCCTCCACTTT.

Only a few counts were recorded for this clonotype. This rearrangement joins TRBV20-1 to TRBJ2-5, with TRBD2 as a possible D gene (6 bases). V was trimmed by 4 bases and J by 5 bases, leaving 17 bases between them. CDR3 length: 14 amino acids. In germline, CDR1 is DFQATT, CDR2 SNEGSKA (reference sequence). The CDR3 DNA reads as TGCAGTGCTAAATGGAGGGGAGAAGTGGAGACCCAGTACTTC. Amino acids: CSAKWRGEVETQYF.

The chain links TRBV19 to TRBJ1-5; 10 nucleotides agree with TRBD1. Trimming at V came to 8 bases and at J to 2 bases, leaving 6 bases not matched to a gene. The V gene's germline CDR1 is LNHDA and CDR2 SQIVND (reference sequence). The CDR3 consists of 15 residues. The DNA of the CDR3 is TGTGCCAGTCGACCCGGGACAGGGGGCAATCAGCCCCAGCATTTT. The encoded protein is CASRPGTGGNQPQHF.

This chain joins TRBV12-3 or TRBV12-4 and TRBJ2-3; 7 positions match TRBD2. This CDR3 comprises 15 residues. V was clipped by 8 bases and J by 3 bases; unmatched bases: 11. The CDR3 DNA sequence: TGTGCCAGCCTCAACCGAGCGGGACTAACAGATACGCAGTATTTT. Translation: CASLNRAGLTDTQYF.

This clonotype was counted only a few times. The chain couples TRBV21-1 to TRBJ1-6; the listed D gene, TRBD1, was not tested against the DNA. TRBV21-1 is deemed a pseudogene. The CDR3 is 15 residues long. The CDR3 region is CASRTRQSYNSPLHF. The CDR3 DNA sequence: TGTGCCAGCAGAACGAGACAGTCGTATAATTCACCCCTCCACTTT.

This clonotype showed up just a few times. This chain connects TRBV10-3 to TRBJ2-2; possibly TRBD2 for D (6 bases). V lost 7 bases and J lost 3, with 12 bases in between. Germline V gene sequence: CDR1 ENHRY, CDR2 SYGVKD. The CDR3 runs 14 residues. The CDR3 coding sequence is TGTGCCATCAATCCGGGACTCGACACCGGGGAGCTGTTTTTT. Protein: CAINPGLDTGELFF.

The chain carries TRBV6-1 and TRBJ2-7; possibly TRBD1 or TRBD2 for D (6 bases each). CDR1 MNHNS and CDR2 SASEGT come from the germline V gene. The CDR3 length is 14 residues. V gave up 11 bases and J gave up 7 bases, with 24 bases separating them. CDR3 sequence (DNA): TGTGCCGGGCGAGGGGGGTGGGAGAACGGGGAGCAGTACTTC. Translation: CAGRGGWENGEQYF.

The rearrangement uses TRBV5-4 and TRBJ2-3; D is perhaps TRBD2 (6 bases). The length of the CDR3 is 14 residues. CDR1 is SGHNT, CDR2 YYREEE, per germline (reference sequence). The V end lost 6 bases, the J end lost 0 bases, and 11 bases lay between the germline ends. The CDR3 sequence: CASTRELSTDTQYF. The CDR3, as DNA: TGTGCCAGCACCCGGGAGCTTAGCACAGATACGCAGTATTTT.

V gene TRBV6-2 or TRBV6-3 combines with J gene TRBJ2-5, with 7 bases fitting TRBD2. Germline V CDR1 and CDR2: MNHEY, SVGEGT. After removal of 11 bases from V and 2 bases from J, the junction contained 20 bases not matched to a gene. The CDR3 totals 17 residues. The CDR3 sequence is CASTAGRLAGRQETQYF. The CDR3 DNA reads TGTGCCTCCACTGCCGGGAGGCTGGCGGGTAGACAAGAGACCCAGTACTTC.

This clonotype has just one count. The junction departs from the called germline gene at one end, perhaps through a read error. The V and J genes are TRBV7-7 and TRBJ2-5; D gene unclear. The CDR3 spans 13 residues. The germline CDR1 and CDR2 sequences are SSHAT and FNYEAQ (reference sequence). CDR3 region: CASSLDLGETQYF. As DNA, the CDR3 is TGTGCTAGCAGCTTGGATCTCGGGGAGACCCAGTACTTC.

In its sample, this clonotype was seen a few times. The chain combines TRBV19 with TRBJ2-1, with D possibly TRBD1 on 5 matching bases. The germline V gene encodes CDR1 LNHDA and CDR2 SQIVND (reference sequence). The CDR3 length is 14 residues. The germline V and J ends were trimmed by 10 bases and 1 base, with 14 bases remaining between them. The CDR3 region is CATVVKGSYNEQFF. The DNA for the CDR3 is TGTGCCACAGTCGTGAAGGGGTCCTACAATGAGCAGTTCTTC.

This clonotype was counted once. The chain combines TRBV27 with TRBJ2-5; 7 bases match TRBD1. CDR3 length: 14 amino acids. V trimming: 0 bases; J trimming: 6 bases; junction bases outside the gene matches: 4. CDR1 is MNHEY, CDR2 SMNVEV, per germline (reference sequence). The CDR3: CASSLSTGFKTQYF. In DNA, the CDR3 is TGTGCCAGCAGTTTATCGACAGGGTTCAAGACCCAGTACTTC.

The chain recombines TRBV28 with TRBJ1-3; TRBD1 agrees at 9 bases. CDR1 and CDR2 (germline): MDHEN, SYDVKM. CDR3 length: 19 amino acids. V lost 4 bases, J lost 0 bases, and 13 bases stayed unmatched. For the CDR3, the DNA is TGTGCCAGCAGTTCTGGACAGGGGTTTGCCGTGGACTCTGGAAACACCATATATTTT. Protein product: CASSSGQGFAVDSGNTIYF.

This clonotype was seen more than once but under ten times. V usage is TRBV28 and J usage is TRBJ1-1, with unresolved D. V was pared by 7 bases and J by 2 bases, with 8 bases between. The CDR3 is 12 residues long. The germline gives CDR1 MDHEN, CDR2 SYDVKM. Here the CDR3 DNA reads TGTGCCAGCAAACTGGTTAACACTGAAGCTTTCTTT. This translates into CASKLVNTEAFF.

The rearrangement links TRBV2 to TRBJ2-5, with 13 bases that match TRBD2. Germline V lookup: CDR1 SNHLY, CDR2 FYNNEI. The V segment lost 8 bases and the J segment 2 bases; nucleotides outside the gene matches: 5. The CDR3 has 15 amino acids. The CDR3 DNA sequence: TGTGCCAGCCAAGGACTAGCGGGAGATCAAGAGACCCAGTACTTC. This codes for CASQGLAGDQETQYF. Using reference TRBV2 and TRBJ2-5 for the parts outside the CDR3, the full variable domain is EPEVTQTPSHQVTQMGQEVILRCVPISNHLYFYWYRQILGQKVEFLVSFYNNEISEKSEIFDDQFSVERPDGSNFTLKIRSTKLEDSAMYFCASQGLAGDQETQYFGPGTRLLVL.

The chain employs TRBV28 and TRBJ1-5, with TRBD1 as a possible D gene (5 bases). V lost 4 bases and J lost 4, with 11 bases in between. Germline-derived CDR1 and CDR2 are MDHEN and SYDVKM. This CDR3 comprises 14 residues. The CDR3 nucleotides read TGTGCCAGCAGTTCTTCAGGGTGGAATCAGCCCCAGCATTTT. This encodes CASSSSGWNQPQHF.

This clonotype has only a few counts. The chain employs TRBV20-1 and TRBJ1-3; TRBD1 aligns across 8 bases. V lost 0 bases, J lost 0 bases, and 7 bases stayed unmatched. CDR3 length equals 17 residues. Germline assignment: CDR1 DFQATT and CDR2 SNEGSKA (reference sequence). CDR3 region: CSARDPTGDSSGNTIYF. In nucleotides, the CDR3 is TGCAGTGCTAGAGACCCGACAGGGGACTCCTCTGGAAACACCATATATTTT.

The V gene is TRBV6-4, the J gene TRBJ1-5; tentative D call: TRBD1 (5 bases). Trimming removed 6 bases from V and 7 bases from J, with 13 bases in between. Looked up from germline, CDR1 is MRHNA and CDR2 is SNTAGT. The CDR3 is made up of 13 amino acids. The CDR3 spells CASSPDQGQPQHF. In DNA form, the CDR3 reads TGTGCCAGCAGCCCGGACCAGGGACAGCCCCAGCATTTT.

The chain carries TRBV7-2 and TRBJ2-7; D gene unclear. The V and J ends lost 4 bases and 4 bases respectively, with 8 bases between them. The V gene's germline CDR1 is SGHTA and CDR2 FQGNSA. CDR3 length: 12 residues. The CDR3 nucleotides read TGTGCCAGCAGCTCTTCCTGGTACGAGCAGTACTTC. The encoded protein is CASSSSWYEQYF.

The V call is TRBV27, the J call TRBJ2-5; the match to TRBD2 covers 8 bases. This CDR3 has 15 amino acids. Germline CDR1 reads MNHEY; CDR2 reads SMNVEV (reference sequence). Trimming removed 6 bases from V and 6 bases from J; junction bases left unmatched: 12. This CDR3 reads CASREGLAGVKTQYF. The CDR3 DNA sequence: TGTGCCAGCAGGGAGGGGCTAGCGGGCGTAAAGACCCAGTACTTC.

The V and J genes are TRBV20-1 and TRBJ2-7, with TRBD2 matching over 7 bases. This CDR3 has 12 amino acids. Germline CDR1 reads DFQATT; CDR2 reads SNEGSKA (reference sequence). The V and J ends lost 4 bases and 6 bases, in that order; junction bases with no gene match: 6. CDR3 residues: CSAKRGTTEQYF. In DNA form, the CDR3 reads TGCAGTGCTAAACGCGGGACTACCGAGCAGTACTTC.

This clonotype was recorded a few times. DNA for the CDR3: TGCAGTGCCCTTGAGTCAGGTAGCGGGAGCTCAGATACGCAGTATTTT. This translates into CSALESGSGSSDTQYF. The chain combines TRBV20-1 with TRBJ2-3; 9 bases match TRBD2. CDR1 is DFQATT and CDR2 is SNEGSKA in the germline V gene (reference sequence). Trimming at V came to 6 bases and at J to 4 bases, leaving 14 bases not matched to a gene. The CDR3 is 16 amino acids.

The chain couples TRBV7-2 to TRBJ1-2; the D is unclear. The V gene lost 1 base and the J gene lost 2 bases, with 8 bases spanning the gap. From germline, CDR1 is SGHTA and CDR2 FQGNSA. CDR3 length: 14 amino acids. CDR3 DNA sequence: TGTGCCAGCAGCTTAGGGGGTCAGAACTATGGCTACACCTTC. Its translation: CASSLGGQNYGYTF.

V gene TRBV6-4 combines with J gene TRBJ2-1, with D unclear. Per the germline V gene, CDR1 is MRHNA and CDR2 is SNTAGT. Deletions cut 4 bases from V and 0 bases from J, with 7 bases between. This CDR3 has 14 residues. This CDR3 is CASSAIASYNEQFF. CDR3 DNA sequence: TGTGCCAGCAGTGCTATAGCCTCCTACAATGAGCAGTTCTTC.

This clonotype was seen a handful of times. V and J are TRBV20-1 and TRBJ2-7; 8 bases are shared with TRBD2. Germline V gives CDR1 DFQATT, CDR2 SNEGSKA (reference sequence). Germline trimming cut 6 bases from V and 2 bases from J; bases unmatched to any gene: 18. The CDR3 runs to 17 residues. The CDR3 nucleotides read TGCAGTGCCCCAGACCTTACTAGCGGCAACTTTCCCTACGAGCAGTACTTC. Protein: CSAPDLTSGNFPYEQYF.